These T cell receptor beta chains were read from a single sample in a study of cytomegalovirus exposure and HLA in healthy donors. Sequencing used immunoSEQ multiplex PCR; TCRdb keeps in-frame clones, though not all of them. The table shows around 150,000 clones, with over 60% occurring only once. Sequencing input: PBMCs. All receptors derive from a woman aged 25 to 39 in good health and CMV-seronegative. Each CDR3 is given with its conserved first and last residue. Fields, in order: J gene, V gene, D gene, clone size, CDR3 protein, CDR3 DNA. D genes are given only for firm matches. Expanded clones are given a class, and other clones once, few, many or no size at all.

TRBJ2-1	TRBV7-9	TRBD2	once	CASSLAILAGLQFF	TGTGCCAGCAGCTTAGCGATACTAGCGGGATTGCAGTTCTTC
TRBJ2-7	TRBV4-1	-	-	CASSPFQAAYSYEQYF	TGCGCCAGCAGCCCCTTCCAGGCAGCCTACTCCTACGAGCAGTACTTC
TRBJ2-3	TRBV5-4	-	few	CASSFPRASSVQYF	TGTGCCAGCAGCTTTCCCAGGGCGTCGTCGGTGCAGTATTTT
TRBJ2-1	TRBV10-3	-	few	CAAQGDNEQFF	TGTGCCGCACAGGGTGACAATGAGCAGTTCTTC
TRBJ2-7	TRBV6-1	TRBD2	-	CASSGSTSGSYEQYF	TGTGCCAGCAGTGGCTCAACTAGCGGCAGTTACGAGCAGTACTTC
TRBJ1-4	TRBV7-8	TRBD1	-	CASSLRGPEGGGEKLFF	TGTGCCAGCAGCTTAAGGGGTCCTGAAGGGGGCGGTGAAAAACTGTTTTTT
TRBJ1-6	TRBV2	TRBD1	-	CASRVDRVESPLHF	TGTGCCAGCAGAGTGGACAGGGTAGAATCACCCCTCCACTTT
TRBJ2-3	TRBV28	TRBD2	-	CASSPNRLAPSTDTQYF	TGTGCCAGCAGTCCCAACCGACTAGCGCCAAGCACAGATACGCAGTATTTT
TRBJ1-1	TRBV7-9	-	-	CASSLGDIRTETFF	TGTGCCAGCAGCTTAGGGGACATCAGGACTGAAACTTTCTTT
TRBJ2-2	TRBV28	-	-	CASRMPGTGELFF	TGTGCCAGCAGAATGCCGGGTACCGGGGAGCTGTTTTTT
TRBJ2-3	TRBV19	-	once	CASSITGPPRLSTDTQYF	TGTGCCAGTAGTATTACAGGACCACCCAGACTTAGCACAGATACGCAGTATTTT
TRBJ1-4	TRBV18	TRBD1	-	CASSPGAGGDEKLFF	TGTGCCAGCTCACCGGGGGCAGGGGGCGATGAAAAACTGTTTTTT
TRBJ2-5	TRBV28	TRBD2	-	CASSRASGEETQYF	TGTGCCAGCAGTAGGGCTAGCGGGGAAGAGACCCAGTACTTC
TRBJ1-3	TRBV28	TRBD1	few	CASSIKTGAGNTIYF	TGTGCCAGCAGTATTAAGACAGGGGCAGGAAACACCATATATTTT
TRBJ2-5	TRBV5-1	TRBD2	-	CASSSLAGAEETQYF	TGCGCCAGCAGCTCACTAGCGGGGGCCGAAGAGACCCAGTACTTC
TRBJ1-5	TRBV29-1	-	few	CSVETESNQPQHF	TGCAGCGTTGAAACAGAAAGTAATCAGCCCCAGCATTTT
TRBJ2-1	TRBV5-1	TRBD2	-	CASSSASGRASDEQFF	TGCGCCAGCAGCTCCGCTAGCGGGAGGGCTTCGGATGAGCAGTTCTTC
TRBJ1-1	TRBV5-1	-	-	CASSIGKNTEAFF	TGCGCCAGCAGTATCGGGAAGAACACTGAAGCTTTCTTT
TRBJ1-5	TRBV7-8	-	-	CASSLKGRDQPQHF	TGTGCCAGCAGCTTAAAGGGGCGCGATCAGCCCCAGCATTTT
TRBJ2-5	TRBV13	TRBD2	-	CASSHLKRGALSYQETQYF	TGTGCCAGCAGCCACCTTAAGCGGGGGGCTCTTTCGTACCAAGAGACCCAGTACTTC
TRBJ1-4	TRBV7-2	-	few	CASSLTGSWDEKLFF	TGTGCCAGCAGCCTAACCGGGAGTTGGGATGAAAAACTGTTTTTT
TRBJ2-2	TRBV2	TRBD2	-	CASSRSGGSGTGELFF	TGTGCCAGCTCTCGAAGCGGGGGGAGTGGTACCGGGGAGCTGTTTTTT
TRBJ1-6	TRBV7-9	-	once	CASNGEGVYSPLHF	TGTGCCAGCAATGGAGAGGGGGTCTATTCACCCCTCCACTTT
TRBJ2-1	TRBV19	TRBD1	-	CASSIGTGDEQFF	TGTGCCAGTAGTATTGGGACAGGCGATGAGCAGTTCTTC
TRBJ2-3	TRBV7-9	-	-	CASSLIPRGTDTQYF	TGTGCCAGCAGCTTAATCCCCCGGGGCACAGATACGCAGTATTTT